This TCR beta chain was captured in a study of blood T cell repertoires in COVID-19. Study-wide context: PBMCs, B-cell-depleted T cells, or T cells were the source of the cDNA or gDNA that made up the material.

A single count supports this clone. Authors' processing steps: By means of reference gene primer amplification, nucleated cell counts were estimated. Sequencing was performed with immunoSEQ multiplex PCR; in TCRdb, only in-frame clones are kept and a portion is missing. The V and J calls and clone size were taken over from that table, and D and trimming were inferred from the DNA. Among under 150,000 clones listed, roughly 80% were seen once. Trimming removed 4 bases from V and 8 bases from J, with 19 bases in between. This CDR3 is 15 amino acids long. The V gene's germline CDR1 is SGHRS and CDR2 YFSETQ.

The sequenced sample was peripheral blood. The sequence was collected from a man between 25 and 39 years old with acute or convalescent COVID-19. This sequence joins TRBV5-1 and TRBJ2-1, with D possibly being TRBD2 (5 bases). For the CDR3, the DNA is TGCGCCAGCAGCCCCAGGACTCTTTCGGGCGATGAGCAGTTCTTC. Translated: CASSPRTLSGDEQFF.